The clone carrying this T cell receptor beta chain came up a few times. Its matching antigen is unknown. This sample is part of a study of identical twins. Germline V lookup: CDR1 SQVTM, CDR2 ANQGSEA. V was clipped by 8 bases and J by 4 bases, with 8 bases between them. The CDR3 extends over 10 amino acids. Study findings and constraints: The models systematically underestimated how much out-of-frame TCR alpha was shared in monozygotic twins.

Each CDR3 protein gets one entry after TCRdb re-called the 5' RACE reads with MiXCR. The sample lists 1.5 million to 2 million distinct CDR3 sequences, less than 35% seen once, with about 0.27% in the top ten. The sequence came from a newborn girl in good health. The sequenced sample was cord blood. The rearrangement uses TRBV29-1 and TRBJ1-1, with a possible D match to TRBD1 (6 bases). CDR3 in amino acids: CSLQGTEAFF. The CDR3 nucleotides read TGCAGCCTACAGGGCACTGAAGCTTTCTTT.